The text below deals with one T cell receptor beta chain. The antigen remains unidentified. PCR amplification relied on 60 Vbeta primers (plus 13 Jbeta primers). Repertoires were generated with immunoSEQ multiplex PCR, while TCRdb's copy carries only in-frame clones and drops some. The data show around 200,000 clones, with 80% to 90% seen just once and approximately 1.2% held by the top ten. The data originate from a study of cytomegalovirus exposure and HLA in healthy donors. Germline V gene sequence: CDR1 SGHRS, CDR2 YFSETQ. CDR3 length: 18 residues. V dropped 7 bases and J dropped 0; count of bases not matched to a gene: 10. General study points: The study assumed roughly uniform donor sequencing depth for presence/absence analyses. Many donors shared some public TCRs, even though most TCR sequences were rare.

Sequencing was done on a sample of PBMCs. V usage is TRBV5-1 and J usage is TRBJ2-3; TRBD2 agrees at 14 bases. The sequence was collected from a girl aged 2-10 years in good health and CMV-seropositive. CDR3 bases: TGCGCCAGCGGTCTTGGCGGACTAGCGGGGGGTAGCACAGATACGCAGTATTTT. Translating gives CASGLGGLAGGSTDTQYF.